This T cell receptor beta chain was captured by sequencing in a study of T cells after yellow fever vaccination. Study at large: Low-cell-number fractions underwent preparation using SMART-Seq v4 Ultra Low Input.

This clonotype was seen repeatedly, ten times or more. The antigen remains unidentified. The authors made TCR cDNA by 5'RACE template switching, adding a universal primer site and UMIs. TCRdb reprocessed the 5' RACE reads via MiXCR and lists one record per CDR3 protein. The table has some 260,000 distinct CDR3 sequences, about 5.2% seen once; the top ten hold around 3.5%. Study-level points and caveats: Primary-vaccination clones mostly resurfaced post-booster (nearly 97% CD4, roughly 90% CD8).

V was shortened by 0 bases and J by 3 bases, with 11 bases between the two germline ends. Germline V CDR1 and CDR2: LGHNA, YNFKEQ. This CDR3 region has 16 residues. The genes are TRBV4-2 and TRBJ2-2; unclear D gene. The sequencing here drew on CD4+ T cells sorted from PBMCs, taken on the day of the yellow fever booster vaccination. The TCR was taken from a man in his late teens or twenties who received the YFV17D yellow fever vaccine. The CDR3 region has the DNA TGTGCCAGCAGCCAAGAAAGGTTGTTAGACACCGGGGAGCTGTTTTTT. Its protein is CASSQERLLDTGELFF.